This is a list of T cell receptor beta chains from one sample in a study of monozygotic twins with inflammatory bowel disease. Using the 5' RACE reads, TCRdb records one entry per CDR3 protein without DNA. The specimen's table records about 380,000 distinct CDR3 sequences. The sequenced sample consisted of blood. All receptors come from a human donor with ulcerative colitis or Crohn's disease, or a healthy co-twin of an affected twin (not recorded which). The CDR3 runs from the conserved cysteine through the conserved F or W.

TRBV11-3,TRBJ2-7,CASSWDRGGEQYF
TRBV7-2,TRBJ2-7,CASSLSGGTPYEQYF
TRBV5-1,TRBJ2-7,CASSLTTPYEQYF
TRBV5-1,TRBJ2-1,CASSLEGQGLNEQFF
TRBV4-3,TRBJ1-2,CASSQGSTGGGYGYTF
TRBV4-3,TRBJ1-1,CASSQATGYTEAFF
TRBV4-3,TRBJ2-5,CASSQGPGLAGTETQYF
TRBV12-3/TRBV12-4,TRBJ1-5,CASRGGQGGRQPQHF
TRBV11-2,TRBJ2-5,CASSLTPTSGGIQETQYF
TRBV10-3,TRBJ2-2,CAIRWGATGELFF
TRBV7-2,TRBJ2-1,CASSLAGTSPYNEQFF
TRBV7-2,TRBJ2-5,CASSLGGLLKETQYF
TRBV4-2,TRBJ2-1,CASSQEPSASSYNEQFF
TRBV20-1,TRBJ1-3,CSARGDSLSGNTIYF
TRBV4-2,TRBJ2-7,CASSTGYDSYEQYF
TRBV7-3,TRBJ2-5,CASSRNHWGGQETQYF